This T cell receptor (beta chain) was captured by sequencing in a study of blood T cell repertoires in COVID-19. The wider study: The United States, Italy and Spain were the sources of the acute and convalescent COVID-19 samples. Sources were T cells, B-cell-depleted T cells, or PBMCs; the material itself was cDNA or gDNA.

This CDR3 is 15 amino acids long. The germline V gene has CDR1 SGHKS and CDR2 YYEKEE (reference sequence). Trimming at V came to 4 bases and at J to 5 bases, leaving 9 bases not matched to a gene. Authors' data handling: Reference gene primers were amplified, and this amplification served to estimate nucleated cell counts. Only in-frame clones appear in the TCRdb table, and some are missing; sequencing was by immunoSEQ multiplex PCR. V, J and clone size are those of that table, while D and trimming were read from the DNA. Found here are approximately 63,000 clones, over 75% of them singletons; the top ten hold about a sixth. Enrollment of patients from Seattle took place during active infection, with longitudinal follow-up.

The V and J genes are TRBV5-5 and TRBJ2-1; 7 bases are shared with TRBD2. The sequencing input was peripheral blood. This clonotype originated in a woman in her sixties or seventies with COVID-19, enrolled during active disease. The CDR3 nucleotides read TGTGCCAGCAGCCGTAGCGGGCTCGACGACAATGAGCAGTTCTTC. Amino acid sequence: CASSRSGLDDNEQFF.